The 23 T cell receptor beta chains given below trace back to one sample, sequenced in a study of regulatory T cells in long-lasting Graves disease. According to the study, TCR beta libraries were built with iRepertoire HTBI primers and CDR3-region Arm-PCR. Each CDR3 protein is one row after TCRdb ran MiXCR on the multiplex PCR reads. Seen here are around 250,000 distinct CDR3 sequences, about 18% observed once, and the top ten hold 12% to 15%. Time point defined: newly diagnosed GD, antithyroid drugs for less than 3 months. Extracted RNA from PBMCs served as the source of the TCR library. Separately, the same data were catalogued under a study of T cells in Graves' hyperthyroidism and ophthalmopathy.

Sequences were derived from peripheral blood mononuclear cells (PBMCs), sampled at new diagnosis, from a patient treated with antithyroid drugs. Receptor source: a woman aged 25-40 years with Graves disease.

Ten or more counts support this clonotype. This rearrangement joins TRBV18 to TRBJ2-5; 7 bases are shared with TRBD2. The CDR3 has 14 residues. The germline gives CDR1 KGHSH, CDR2 LQKENI. With V trimmed by 3 bases and J by 6 bases, 7 bases remained unmatched. CDR3 nucleotide sequence: TGTGCCAGCTCACCCCCGACTAGCAGCAAGACCCAGTACTTC. Translating it yields CASSPPTSSKTQYF.

This clonotype appeared many times. The chain carries TRBV12-3 or TRBV12-4 and TRBJ2-3; weak D call: TRBD1 (6 bases). CDR3 length: 12 residues. V dropped 7 bases and J dropped 6 bases, with 11 bases sitting between them. As DNA, the CDR3 is TGTGCCAGCACTCCCCAGGGGGATACGCAGTATTTT. Translation: CASTPQGDTQYF.

The table lists this clonotype with many counts. The J gene is TRBJ1-1, the V gene TRBV5-5; D is possibly TRBD1 (5 bases). There are 15 residues in the CDR3. The V gene lost 4 bases and the J gene lost 7 bases, with 20 bases spanning the gap. The germline CDR1 and CDR2 sequences are SGHKS and YYEKEE (reference sequence). Written as DNA, the CDR3 is TGTGCCAGCAGCCGGCAGAGGGGAGGGCCGGGTGAAGCTTTCTTT. It codes for CASSRQRGGPGEAFF.

This clonotype was seen repeatedly, ten times or more. CDR3 in DNA: TGCAGTGCTAACGGGGGGGCCGGGGAGACCCAGTACTTC. Protein product: CSANGGAGETQYF. The V call is TRBV20-1, the J call TRBJ2-5; 8 nucleotides line up with TRBD2. Trimming cost V 4 bases and J 5 bases; bases outside gene matches: 6. The CDR3 totals 13 residues. Looked up from germline, CDR1 is DFQATT and CDR2 is SNEGSKA (reference sequence).

This clonotype was observed a few times. This could be a read error, since a much larger clone is one nucleotide away. V usage is TRBV11-2 and J usage is TRBJ2-7, with D tentatively TRBD1 or TRBD2 (6 bases each). This CDR3 is built from 17 residues. V lost 1 base, J lost 6 bases, and 22 bases lay in between. CDR1 and CDR2 from the germline V gene are SGHAT and FQNNGV. The chain's CDR3 is CASSLVVGGPFMSEQYF. The CDR3, as DNA: TGTGCCAGCAGCTTAGTAGTGGGGGGCCCCTTTATGAGCGAGCAGTACTTC.

The rearrangement uses TRBV4-1 and TRBJ1-3; TRBD1 agrees at 10 bases. Germline values: CDR1 MGHRA, CDR2 YSYEKL. This CDR3 spans 15 amino acids. The trim removed 3 bases at V and 4 bases at J, leaving 3 bases unmatched. The CDR3 sequence: CASSHPGQGGNTIYF. The CDR3 nucleotides read TGCGCCAGCAGCCATCCGGGACAGGGGGGAAACACCATATATTTT.

Only a few counts were recorded for this clonotype. This chain connects TRBV9 to TRBJ1-4; D is uncertain. The CDR3 has 12 residues. V lost 4 bases and J 3 bases, leaving 4 bases between the germline ends. CDR1 is SGDLS and CDR2 is YYNGEE in the germline V gene. The CDR3 reads CASSSANEKLFF. For the CDR3, the DNA is TGTGCCAGCAGCTCAGCTAATGAAAAACTGTTTTTT.

This clonotype was seen repeatedly, ten times or more. The chain links TRBV12-5 to TRBJ2-3; tentative D call: TRBD2 (6 bases). V lost 2 bases and J 3 bases, leaving 12 bases between the germline ends. CDR1 is LGHNT and CDR2 is FRNRAP in the germline V gene. The CDR3 is 15 residues long. The CDR3: CASGLPRAGTDTQYF. The CDR3 nucleotides are TGTGCTAGTGGTTTGCCCAGGGCGGGGACAGATACGCAGTATTTT.

This clonotype was seen repeatedly, ten times or more. V gene TRBV28 combines with J gene TRBJ2-5, with D possibly TRBD2 on 7 matching bases. Per the germline V gene, CDR1 is MDHEN and CDR2 is SYDVKM. Trimming shortened V by 3 bases and J by 2 bases, and 16 bases separated the two germline ends. CDR3 length equals 16 residues. The CDR3 region is CASSFTGRGPQETQYF. The CDR3 DNA reads TGTGCCAGCAGTTTTACTGGGCGGGGGCCACAAGAGACCCAGTACTTC.

This clonotype occurred many times. This rearrangement joins TRBV27 to TRBJ2-7; D is possibly TRBD1 or TRBD2 (5 bases each). V gave up 8 bases and J gave up 3 bases, with 11 bases separating them. The CDR3 has 12 residues. Germline CDR1 and CDR2: MNHEY and SMNVEV (reference sequence). CDR3 in DNA: TGTGCCAGCGGGACGGGATTCTACGAGCAGTACTTC. Its protein product is CASGTGFYEQYF.

The sample holds a few counts of this clonotype. The chain carries TRBV4-1 and TRBJ2-5, with TRBD2 identical over 9 bases. The J segment lost 4 bases and the V segment lost 0 bases, leaving 6 bases of the junction unmatched. The CDR3 covers 16 residues. CDR1 is MGHRA and CDR2 is YSYEKL in the germline V gene. The DNA for the CDR3 is TGCGCCAGCAGCCAAGATAGCGGGGGCTCAGGAGAGACCCAGTACTTC. Translating it yields CASSQDSGGSGETQYF.

This clonotype was observed many times. The chain uses TRBV28 and TRBJ1-1; no clear D gene. Germline CDR1 and CDR2: MDHEN and SYDVKM. Trimming took off 2 bases at V and 0 bases at J, with 4 bases between the two ends. The CDR3 loop spans 13 amino acids. DNA for the CDR3: TGTGCCAGCAGTTTACCCATGAACACTGAAGCTTTCTTT. Translated: CASSLPMNTEAFF.

This clonotype was observed many times. The gene calls are TRBV12-3 or TRBV12-4 and TRBJ2-3, with D uncertain. CDR3 length: 14 residues. V was shortened by 6 bases and J by 2 bases, with 12 bases between the two germline ends. The CDR3 nucleotides are TGTGCCAGCAGCGACCCGGACGACACAGATACGCAGTATTTT. Its translation is CASSDPDDTDTQYF.

Many counts were recorded for this clonotype. The rearrangement joins TRBV7-2 to TRBJ1-5; unclear D gene. The CDR3 spans 12 residues. CDR1 is SGHTA and CDR2 is FQGNSA in the germline V gene. The germline V and J ends were trimmed by 0 bases and 5 bases, with 2 bases remaining between them. CDR3 coding DNA: TGTGCCAGCAGCTTAGCTCATCAGCCCCAGCATTTT. Amino acids: CASSLAHQPQHF.

The sample holds many counts of this clonotype. The chain joins TRBV2 to TRBJ1-1, with a tentative D call TRBD1 (6 bases). Germline V gene sequence: CDR1 SNHLY, CDR2 FYNNEI. The V end was cut by 4 bases, the J end by 0 bases, with 9 bases between. This CDR3 is 14 amino acids long. The CDR3: CASSAGTLNTEAFF. The CDR3 DNA sequence: TGTGCCAGCAGTGCCGGGACATTGAACACTGAAGCTTTCTTT.

This clonotype appeared many times. J is TRBJ2-1 and V is TRBV27, with 8 bases fitting TRBD2. V was pared by 6 bases and J by 4 bases, with 17 bases of the junction left unmatched. Germline CDR1 is MNHEY and CDR2 is SMNVEV (reference sequence). This CDR3 has 18 residues. This CDR3 reads CASSPYGGGLQAYNEQFF. The CDR3 bases are TGTGCCAGCAGCCCTTATGGCGGGGGGCTTCAAGCTTACAATGAGCAGTTCTTC.

This clonotype was counted ten times or more. The chain carries TRBV9 and TRBJ2-1, with 7 bases identical to TRBD2. With V trimmed by 5 bases and J by 6 bases, 14 bases remained unmatched. This CDR3 is 16 amino acids long. The germline gives CDR1 SGDLS, CDR2 YYNGEE. The CDR3 region has the DNA TGTGCCAGCAGTTACGGACTAGGCAGCCCAGGCAATGAGCAGTTCTTC. This translates into CASSYGLGSPGNEQFF.

This clonotype was picked up many times. The chain is built from TRBV7-3 and TRBJ2-7, with TRBD1 matching over 12 bases. CDR1 is SGHTA, CDR2 FQGTGA, per germline. V gave up 5 bases and J gave up 5 bases; unmatched junction bases: 4. This CDR3 comprises 14 residues. CDR3 protein: CASSGDRGLHEQYF. As DNA, the CDR3 is TGTGCCAGCAGCGGGGACAGGGGGCTGCACGAGCAGTACTTC.

The genes are TRBV18 and TRBJ2-6, with TRBD1 matching 9 bases. In germline, CDR1 is KGHSH, CDR2 LQKENI. The CDR3 loop spans 17 amino acids. V lost 6 bases to trimming and J lost 4 bases; unmatched junction nucleotides: 10. The CDR3 DNA is TGTGCCAGCTCTTCGACAGGGGGAATCACGGGGGCCAACGTCCTGACTTTC. It codes for CASSSTGGITGANVLTF.

V gene TRBV6-2 or TRBV6-3 combines with J gene TRBJ1-2, with D hard to call. In germline, CDR1 is MNHEY, CDR2 SVGEGT. Trimming left V 2 bases short and J 5 bases short, with 6 bases between. This CDR3 has 12 residues. In nucleotides, the CDR3 is TGTGCCAGCAGTTACCTAGGATATGGCTACACCTTC. Its protein product is CASSYLGYGYTF.

The chain links TRBV7-9 to TRBJ1-1, with 7 bases identical to TRBD1. The CDR3 consists of 15 residues. V shed 5 bases and J 1 base; nucleotides not matched to a gene: 7. Germline V gives CDR1 SEHNR, CDR2 FQNEAQ (reference sequence). CDR3 coding DNA: TGTGCCAGCAGCGGGTACAGGGGCCAGAACACTGAAGCTTTCTTT. Its protein product is CASSGYRGQNTEAFF.

V usage is TRBV5-1 and J usage is TRBJ1-2; D may be TRBD1 (5 bases). CDR3 length: 13 amino acids. Trimming left V 5 bases short and J 1 base short, with 9 bases between. In germline, CDR1 is SGHRS, CDR2 YFSETQ. The CDR3 sequence: CASSGGHNYGYTF. The CDR3 coding sequence is TGCGCCAGCAGTGGGGGTCATAACTATGGCTACACCTTC.

About this clonotype: This likely stems from a read error, as it lies one base from a far larger clone. The CDR3 sequence is CASNQTSYGYTF. The DNA of the CDR3 is TGTGCCAGCAACCAAACCTCCTATGGCTACACCTTC. The gene calls are TRBV12-3 or TRBV12-4 and TRBJ1-2, with D uncertain. Trimming took 7 bases from V and 4 from J, leaving 10 bases between them. The CDR3 is 12 amino acids.